The 27 T cell receptor beta chains reported below all come from one sample, sequenced in a study of blood T cell repertoires in COVID-19. The method was immunoSEQ multiplex PCR; TCRdb's version includes in-frame clones alone and lacks a portion of them. This sample yields about 260,000 clones, of which about 90% are seen a single time; 2.5% to 3.5% belongs to the top ten. Sequencing input: PBMCs or T cells enriched from blood (not recorded which). These receptors all come from a woman aged 40-49 years who had been exposed to COVID-19.

Worth noting for this clone: Additional DNA sequences in this sample encode the identical CDR3. V gene TRBV30 combines with J gene TRBJ1-5; D gene uncertain. Trimming stripped 1 base from V and 3 bases from J, with 7 bases between. The CDR3 covers 13 residues. CDR1 and CDR2 from the germline V gene are GTSNPN and SVGIG (reference sequence). The CDR3 spells CAWSARDNQPQHF. The CDR3 DNA reads TGTGCCTGGAGTGCCCGGGACAATCAGCCCCAGCATTTT.

The chain is built from TRBV9 and TRBJ1-1; TRBD1 is a possible D gene (6 bases). The germline CDR1 and CDR2 sequences are SGDLS and YYNGEE. V lost 4 bases, J lost 3 bases, and 25 bases lay in between. CDR3 size: 18 residues. The CDR3 bases are TGTGCCAGCAGCTCCTTCCTCGGCAGGGGCAGAGGGGACACTGAAGCTTTCTTT. It specifies CASSSFLGRGRGDTEAFF.

This chain links TRBV7-7 with TRBJ1-4; D unresolved. V lost 5 bases, J lost 8 bases, and 15 bases lay in between. CDR3 length: 14 amino acids. Germline CDR1 SSHAT, CDR2 FNYEAQ (reference sequence). Here the CDR3 reads CASSPTSSGEKLFF. CDR3 bases: TGTGCCAGCAGCCCGACATCGAGTGGCGAAAAACTGTTTTTT.

This clone occurred once. V and J are TRBV4-3 and TRBJ1-2; TRBD1 matches at 9 bases. Germline trimming cut 6 bases from V and 8 bases from J; bases unmatched to any gene: 7. There are 13 residues in the CDR3. Germline CDR1 and CDR2: LGHNA and YSLEER. In nucleotides, the CDR3 is TGCGCCAGCAGTCCACAGGGGGCGCGAGGCTACACCTTC. Protein sequence: CASSPQGARGYTF.

The chain recombines TRBV27 with TRBJ1-6; a possible D gene is TRBD1 (6 bases). The V end lost 6 bases, the J end lost 7 bases, and 28 bases lay between the germline ends. Germline CDR1 reads MNHEY; CDR2 reads SMNVEV (reference sequence). The CDR3 is 19 residues long. The DNA of the CDR3 is TGTGCCAGCAGAAACCCATACGACCGTTGGACAGCGGGAAATTCACCCCTCCACTTT. It is translated as CASRNPYDRWTAGNSPLHF.

V and J are TRBV6-5 and TRBJ1-5; D remains ambiguous. Trimming took 4 bases from V and 3 from J, leaving 7 bases between them. The germline gives CDR1 MNHEY, CDR2 SVGAGI. The length of the CDR3 is 13 residues. CDR3 amino acids: CASSSSFNQPQHF. DNA of the CDR3: TGTGCCAGCAGTTCAAGCTTCAATCAGCCCCAGCATTTT.

The chain uses TRBV9 and TRBJ1-2; a weak D match, TRBD1 (5 bases). The germline gives CDR1 SGDLS, CDR2 YYNGEE. The CDR3 sequence is 16 residues long. Deletions cut 4 bases from V and 14 bases from J, with 30 bases between. CDR3: CASSLAGGVASFPGTF. CDR3 DNA: TGTGCCAGCAGCCTCGCGGGGGGGGTGGCGAGTTTCCCCGGGACCTTC. Looking up the rest from reference TRBV9 and TRBJ1-2 gives the full variable domain: DSGVTQTPKHLITATGQRVTLRCSPRSGDLSVYWYQQSLDQGLQFLIQYYNGEERAKGNILERFSAQQFPDLHSELNLSSLELGDSALYFCASSLAGGVASFPGTFGSGTRLTVV.

This clone occurred once. The CDR3 reads CASSSSVTQKLFF. DNA of the CDR3: TGTGCCAGCAGCTCCTCCGTGACACAGAAACTGTTTTTT. The genes are TRBV5-6 and TRBJ1-4; D gene ambiguous. Germline CDR1 SGHDT, CDR2 YYEEEE. The CDR3 has 13 residues. The ends were cut back, 3 bases at V and 11 bases at J, with 14 bases in the middle.

The gene calls are TRBV5-5 and TRBJ2-1; 8 bases agree with TRBD2. This CDR3 has 15 residues. Germline-derived CDR1 and CDR2 are SGHKS and YYEKEE (reference sequence). J was trimmed by 7 bases and V by 2 bases; bases with no gene match: 8. The CDR3 region has the DNA TGTGCCAGCAGCTTCGACGGGAGGGCCGTAAATGAGCAGTTCTTC. Encoded protein: CASSFDGRAVNEQFF.

This clone has only a few counts. The J gene is TRBJ2-1, the V gene TRBV5-4; 8 nucleotides align to TRBD2. Germline CDR1 and CDR2: SGHNT and YYREEE (reference sequence). V gave up 4 bases and J gave up 2 bases; unmatched junction bases: 8. The CDR3 extends over 16 amino acids. CDR3 residues: CASSPLSGGPYNEQFF. DNA for the CDR3: TGTGCCAGCAGCCCCCTCTCGGGGGGGCCCTACAATGAGCAGTTCTTC.

A few counts support this clone. The V gene is TRBV6-5, the J gene TRBJ1-2, with a weak D call TRBD1 (6 bases). The CDR3 sequence is 12 residues long. Looked up from germline, CDR1 is MNHEY and CDR2 is SVGAGI. V was cut by 11 bases and J by 6 bases, with 16 bases left in between. This CDR3 reads CAWERGADGYTF. For the CDR3, the DNA is TGTGCCTGGGAGCGGGGGGCGGATGGCTACACCTTC.

The chain joins TRBV5-5 to TRBJ1-2, with unresolved D. Per the germline V gene, CDR1 is SGHKS and CDR2 is YYEKEE (reference sequence). The CDR3 has 13 amino acids. The ends were cut back, 6 bases at V and 3 bases at J, with 12 bases in the middle. The CDR3 loop is CASMPGRYYGYTF. DNA of the CDR3: TGTGCCAGCATGCCAGGCCGCTACTATGGCTACACCTTC.

CDR3 amino acids: CASSDPGQAVNSPLHF. The CDR3 DNA reads as TGTGCCAGCAGTGATCCGGGACAGGCCGTTAATTCACCCCTCCACTTT. This chain joins TRBV27 and TRBJ1-6; 8 positions match TRBD1. The CDR3 covers 16 residues. V lost 5 bases and J lost 6; bases outside the gene matches: 9. Germline CDR1 reads MNHEY; CDR2 reads SMNVEV (reference sequence).

CDR3 region: CASRTGLAGPSDTQYF. The CDR3 bases are TGTGCCAGCAGGACCGGACTAGCGGGGCCTTCGGATACGCAGTATTTT. This chain uses TRBV5-4 with TRBJ2-3, with 12 bases aligning to TRBD2. V lost 5 bases to trimming and J lost 6 bases; unmatched junction nucleotides: 10. The CDR3 has 16 amino acids. Germline V gene sequence: CDR1 SGHNT, CDR2 YYREEE (reference sequence).

The rearrangement joins TRBV7-9 to TRBJ2-1; the D is unclear. Trimming shortened V by 1 base and J by 3 bases, and 4 bases separated the two germline ends. This CDR3 has 13 residues. Germline V gene lookup returns CDR1 SEHNR and CDR2 FQNEAQ (reference sequence). The CDR3 loop is CASSLDNYNEQFF. CDR3 DNA sequence: TGTGCCAGCAGCTTAGACAACTACAATGAGCAGTTCTTC.

V gene TRBV4-3 combines with J gene TRBJ1-1; D is undetermined. The CDR3 covers 16 residues. V lost 0 bases to trimming and J lost 13 bases, with 24 bases between them. Germline values: CDR1 LGHNA, CDR2 YSLEER. The CDR3 sequence is CASSQDWQQRAPPLFF. CDR3 nucleotide sequence: TGCGCCAGCAGCCAAGATTGGCAGCAGCGGGCCCCACCTCTTTTCTTT.

V gene TRBV7-3 combines with J gene TRBJ1-1; maybe TRBD1 (5 bases). The germline CDR1 and CDR2 sequences are SGHTA and FQGTGA. V was trimmed by 5 bases and J by 1 base, leaving 8 bases between them. The CDR3 has 13 residues. CDR3: CASSVGQNTEAFF. The DNA of the CDR3 is TGTGCCAGCAGCGTCGGACAGAACACTGAAGCTTTCTTT.

The chain links TRBV28 to TRBJ2-1; 9 bases match TRBD2. This CDR3 contains 15 residues. Germline assignment: CDR1 MDHEN and CDR2 SYDVKM. The J segment lost 9 bases and the V segment lost 4 bases, leaving 10 bases of the junction unmatched. The CDR3 bases are TGTGCCAGCAGTTACGGGGGCGGGAGGGCCATTGAGCAGTTCTTC. Amino acids: CASSYGGGRAIEQFF.

The chain recombines TRBV6-5 with TRBJ1-3; TRBD1 might be the D (6 bases). CDR1 and CDR2 (germline): MNHEY, SVGAGI. The length of the CDR3 is 15 residues. Trimming cost V 9 bases and J 4 bases, with 19 bases left between them. The CDR3 region has the DNA TGTGCCAGTGTTCCGGGACATAACGCCGGAAACACCATATATTTT. Translating gives CASVPGHNAGNTIYF.

The count of this clone is one. The chain has TRBV13 and TRBJ1-1; TRBD1 matches at 7 bases. Germline V CDR1 and CDR2: PRHDT, FYEKMQ (reference sequence). The CDR3 totals 14 residues. Trimming took 3 bases from V and 5 from J; bases not matched to a gene: 6. The CDR3 bases are TGTGCCAGCAGCTTGACAGGGTTGAGGACTGAAGCTTTCTTT. Residues: CASSLTGLRTEAFF.

The chain couples TRBV14 to TRBJ2-7; TRBD1 aligns across 11 bases. Germline lookup yields CDR1 SGHDN and CDR2 FVKESK. The CDR3 loop spans 19 amino acids. After removal of 0 bases from V and 1 base from J, the junction contained 11 bases not matched to a gene. The DNA of the CDR3 is TGTGCCAGCAGCCAAGATAAGGTTCTAGGACAGGGGGCTTCCTACGAGCAGTACTTC. Its protein is CASSQDKVLGQGASYEQYF.

The J gene is TRBJ2-1, the V gene TRBV4-3; TRBD2 aligns across 14 bases. J gave up 7 bases and V 1 base, and 6 bases lay outside the gene matches. Germline lookup yields CDR1 LGHNA and CDR2 YSLEER. The CDR3 contains 17 residues. CDR3 nucleotides: TGCGCCAGCAGCCAAGGCCTGACTAGCGGGAGGGGTAATGAGCAGTTCTTC. Protein sequence: CASSQGLTSGRGNEQFF.

This rearrangement joins TRBV6-1 to TRBJ1-6, with D possibly TRBD1 on 5 matching bases. The ends were cut back, 2 bases at V and 14 bases at J, with 10 bases in the middle. CDR1 and CDR2 from the germline V gene are MNHNS and SASEGT. The CDR3 runs to 12 residues. For the CDR3, the DNA is TGTGCCAGCAGTGAAACCAGGGTGGCCCTCCACTTT. This translates into CASSETRVALHF.

The rearrangement uses TRBV19 and TRBJ2-2; 7 nucleotides agree with TRBD2. V lost 6 bases and J lost 4; bases outside the gene matches: 14. The CDR3 runs 17 residues. Per germline, CDR1 LNHDA and CDR2 SQIVND (reference sequence). The CDR3 sequence: CASSLALARGTTGELFF. DNA for the CDR3: TGTGCCAGTAGCCTGGCCTTGGCGCGGGGGACCACCGGGGAGCTGTTTTTT.

The chain has TRBV27 and TRBJ1-5, with D possibly TRBD1 on 6 matching bases. CDR1 is MNHEY, CDR2 SMNVEV, per germline (reference sequence). The CDR3 covers 18 residues. Trimming removed 2 bases from V and 5 bases from J, with 22 bases in between. CDR3 sequence (DNA): TGTGCCAGCAGTTTAATCGGGAGGATAGGGGGGGGAGATCAGCCCCAGCATTTT. This encodes CASSLIGRIGGGDQPQHF.

The V and J genes are TRBV7-2 and TRBJ2-7, with D perhaps TRBD2 (5 bases). In germline, CDR1 is SGHTA, CDR2 FQGNSA. This CDR3 is 16 amino acids long. V dropped 1 base and J dropped 5 bases, with 18 bases sitting between them. CDR3 protein: CASSLEPGVGRDEQYF. The CDR3 nucleotides are TGTGCCAGCAGCTTAGAGCCCGGGGTGGGTCGGGACGAGCAGTACTTC. Full variable domain (remainder filled in from reference TRBV7-2 and TRBJ2-7): GAGVSQSPSNKVTEKGKDVELRCDPISGHTALYWYRQSLGQGLEFLIYFQGNSAPDKSGLPSDRFSAERTGGSVSTLTIQRTQQEDSAVYLCASSLEPGVGRDEQYFGPGTRLTVT.

V usage is TRBV18 and J usage is TRBJ2-5; no clear D gene. This CDR3 region has 14 residues. V was pared by 0 bases and J by 2 bases, with 7 bases between. Germline assignment: CDR1 KGHSH and CDR2 LQKENI. The CDR3 sequence is CASSPPVRQETQYF. The CDR3 DNA reads as TGTGCCAGCTCACCACCCGTTAGACAAGAGACCCAGTACTTC.